This T cell receptor beta chain was found in a study of CD8 T cells in ankylosing spondylitis. TCRdb recomputed calls from the 5' RACE reads with MiXCR, one row per CDR3 protein. The data contain about 160,000 distinct CDR3 sequences, around 20% of them singletons. CDR1 is MNHNS, CDR2 SASEGT, per germline. V was cut by 5 bases and J by 5 bases, with 18 bases left in between. This CDR3 has 16 residues. The receptor's source is a male donor with ankylosing spondylitis or in good health (not recorded which). The sequencing sample was made of blood, either unsorted or a sorted T cell fraction (not recorded which). The rearrangement uses TRBV6-1 and TRBJ1-4, with D unclear. For the CDR3, the DNA is TGTGCCAGCAGTCAATCAGACACTCTTCAAAATGAAAAACTGTTTTTT. Translated: CASSQSDTLQNEKLFF.